These 13 T cell receptor beta chains were all obtained from the same sample, sequenced in a study of blood T cells in healthy people across ages. The use of a sample-barcoded 5' primer and a J-beta primer mix characterized a second PCR of about 7 to 12 cycles. TCRdb reanalysed the 5' RACE reads using MiXCR and keeps one entry per CDR3 protein. The top ten clones hold over 2% of a sample with roughly 2 million distinct CDR3 sequences, about 49% of them seen once. Specimen: blood. The receptors stem from a woman aged 40 to 50 in good health.

The chain recombines TRBV2 with TRBJ2-5; D tentatively fits TRBD1 or TRBD2 (6 bases each). The CDR3 length is 15 residues. Trimming removed 3 bases at V and 1 base at J, with 12 bases between. From germline, CDR1 is SNHLY and CDR2 FYNNEI. The CDR3: CASSEGAGSQETQYF. The CDR3 DNA reads as TGTGCCAGCAGTGAGGGGGCGGGGTCCCAAGAGACCCAGTACTTC.

This clonotype was seen ten or more times. The genes are TRBV4-3 and TRBJ2-1, with 7 bases fitting TRBD1. The CDR3 has 18 amino acids. The germline V gene has CDR1 LGHNA and CDR2 YSLEER. The junction had 16 bases not matched to a gene; V was cut back by 0 bases and J by 8 bases. DNA of the CDR3: TGCGCCAGCAGCCAAGATATCGTTGGGACAGCCGTTTCCCATGAGCAGTTCTTC. As protein: CASSQDIVGTAVSHEQFF.

The chain couples TRBV7-2 to TRBJ2-5, with D possibly matching TRBD2 (6 bases). In germline, CDR1 is SGHTA, CDR2 FQGNSA. V was cut by 5 bases and J by 5 bases, with 21 bases left in between. The CDR3 consists of 16 residues. The CDR3 reads CASSHSGPHSGETQYF. The CDR3 bases are TGTGCCAGCAGCCACAGCGGGCCGCACTCGGGGGAGACCCAGTACTTC. Based on the CDR3 plus reference TRBV7-2 and TRBJ2-5, the full variable domain is GAGVSQSPSNKVTEKGKDVELRCDPISGHTALYWYRQSLGQGLEFLIYFQGNSAPDKSGLPSDRFSAERTGGSVSTLTIQRTQQEDSAVYLCASSHSGPHSGETQYFGPGTRLLVL.

J is TRBJ2-3 and V is TRBV1; the table calls TRBD1, which could not be checked here. TRBV1 is designated a pseudogene. This CDR3 spans 15 amino acids. In nucleotides, the CDR3 is TGCACCAGCAACCAAAAAGGGGGCGGCCTACGCACGCAGTATTTT. It yields the protein CTSNQKGGGLRTQYF.

This clonotype was seen a handful of times. The chain recombines TRBV5-1 with TRBJ2-5, with D maybe TRBD1 (6 bases). This CDR3 comprises 14 residues. Germline CDR1 reads SGHRS; CDR2 reads YFSETQ. V was cut by 3 bases and J by 2 bases, with 11 bases left in between. The CDR3 DNA reads as TGCGCCAGCAGCTGGACAGCTCCACAAGAGACCCAGTACTTC. Amino acid sequence: CASSWTAPQETQYF.

This clonotype appeared a few times. This rearrangement joins TRBV6-6 to TRBJ2-7; TRBD1 agrees at 7 bases. The germline V gene encodes CDR1 MNHNY and CDR2 SVGAGI (reference sequence). CDR3 length equals 14 residues. V was pared by 6 bases and J by 2 bases, with 7 bases of the junction left unmatched. The CDR3 DNA reads TGTGCCAGCAGAACCGGGACAGCCCCCTACGAGCAGTACTTC. Amino acids: CASRTGTAPYEQYF.

The genes are TRBV12-3 or TRBV12-4 and TRBJ1-5; possibly TRBD1 for D (5 bases). Trimming took 4 bases from V and 0 from J, leaving 16 bases between them. This CDR3 comprises 17 residues. The CDR3, as DNA: TGTGCCAGCAGTTCTGACAGACAGAGATATAGCAATCAGCCCCAGCATTTT. Amino acid sequence: CASSSDRQRYSNQPQHF.

The chain has TRBV4-3 and TRBJ2-1; possibly TRBD1 or TRBD2 for D (5 bases each). Per germline, CDR1 LGHNA and CDR2 YSLEER. V was pared by 0 bases and J by 7 bases, with 13 bases between. The CDR3 spans 15 residues. In DNA form, the CDR3 reads TGCGCCAGCAGCCAAGATACAGTTGGGGGAAATGAGCAGTTCTTC. Translation gives CASSQDTVGGNEQFF.

In its sample, this clonotype was seen a few times. J is TRBJ2-1 and V is TRBV29-1; maybe TRBD2 (6 bases). The CDR3 runs 11 residues. CDR1 is SQVTM and CDR2 is ANQGSEA in the germline V gene. V dropped 6 bases and J dropped 12 bases, with 15 bases sitting between them. The CDR3 is CSVRSGDGQFF. The CDR3, as DNA: TGCAGCGTGCGATCGGGGGACGGGCAGTTCTTC.

The J gene is TRBJ2-5, the V gene TRBV7-2; the D call may be TRBD1 or TRBD2 (7 bases each). V lost 5 bases, J lost 4 bases, and 14 bases lay in between. Germline-derived CDR1 and CDR2 are SGHTA and FQGNSA. CDR3 length: 14 amino acids. CDR3 coding DNA: TGTGCCAGCAGCCCGGGGAGGGGGCTAGAGACCCAGTACTTC. It translates to CASSPGRGLETQYF.

This clonotype was seen a few times. The chain links TRBV6-2 or TRBV6-3 to TRBJ2-5, with TRBD1 as a possible D gene (6 bases). The CDR3 is 15 amino acids. V lost 4 bases and J lost 2, with 14 bases in between. Per germline, CDR1 MNHEY and CDR2 SVGEGT. Here the CDR3 reads CASSSPDSLQETQYF. CDR3 DNA: TGTGCCAGCAGTTCACCGGACAGCTTACAAGAGACCCAGTACTTC.

This clonotype was seen only a few times. The genes are TRBV12-3 or TRBV12-4 and TRBJ2-5, with D possibly being TRBD1 (5 bases). There are 17 residues in the CDR3. Trimming shortened V by 2 bases and J by 4 bases, and 20 bases separated the two germline ends. The CDR3 DNA follows: TGTGCCAGCAGTTTAAACGGTCGGGCAGGGCGGTTAGAGACCCAGTACTTC. Its translation is CASSLNGRAGRLETQYF.

With regard to this clonotype: A read error may account for a junction end that differs from germline. The chain joins TRBV11-2 to TRBJ2-1; possible D gene TRBD2, 7 bases. The CDR3 is 16 amino acids. Per the germline V gene, CDR1 is SGHAT and CDR2 is FQNNGV. Written as DNA, the CDR3 is TGTACCAGCAGCCCGCCGGGGGGCCGCTCCTACAATGAGCAGTTCTTC. Translated: CTSSPPGGRSYNEQFF.